One and the same sample provided the 15 T cell receptor beta chains below, sequenced in a study of T cells in Graves' hyperthyroidism and ophthalmopathy. Using RNA transcripts as the source, TCR beta CDR3 regions were amplified. A set of HTBI primers served as the primers for a first-round RT-PCR of the TCR CDR3. In TCRdb, the multiplex PCR reads were re-called with MiXCR into one record per CDR3 protein. This table holds under 130,000 distinct CDR3 sequences, less than 55% found once. Sequencing used blood. The receptors come from a man between 40 and 49 years old with Graves' hyperthyroidism.

This clonotype was seen once. The CDR3 bases are TGTGCCAGCAGTTTTGCAGGGACCCACTACGAGCAGTACTTC. This translates into CASSFAGTHYEQYF. J is TRBJ2-7 and V is TRBV9; D possibly matches TRBD1 or TRBD2 (5 bases each). The ends were cut back, 5 bases at V and 3 bases at J, with 15 bases in the middle. Germline lookup yields CDR1 SGDLS and CDR2 YYNGEE. The length of the CDR3 is 14 residues.

The rearrangement joins TRBV7-9 to TRBJ2-7; 10 bases agree with TRBD2. The CDR3 totals 14 residues. V lost 5 bases, J lost 3 bases, and 4 bases stayed unmatched. In germline, CDR1 is SEHNR, CDR2 FQNEAQ (reference sequence). CDR3 amino acids: CASSDRTSGYEQYF. As DNA, the CDR3 is TGTGCCAGCAGCGACCGGACTAGCGGCTACGAGCAGTACTTC. The entire variable domain, with the rest obtained from reference TRBV7-9 and TRBJ2-7, is as follows: DTGVSQNPRHKITKRGQNVTFRCDPISEHNRLYWYRQTLGQGPEFLTYFQNEAQLEKSRLLSDRFSAERPKGSFSTLEIQRTEQGDSAMYLCASSDRTSGYEQYFGPGTRLTVT.

The chain is built from TRBV5-6 and TRBJ2-3; 7 nucleotides line up with TRBD2. J lost 11 bases, V lost 1 base, and 7 bases had no gene match. Germline V lookup: CDR1 SGHDT, CDR2 YYEEEE. This CDR3 has 13 amino acids. DNA of the CDR3: TGTGCCAGCAGCTTGTCGCTAGCGGATGAGCAGTATTTT. This sequence encodes CASSLSLADEQYF.

About this clonotype: The conserved phenylalanine or tryptophan normally closing the CDR3 is absent here, so this likely arose from a read error. The chain carries TRBV7-8 and TRBJ1-6, with D maybe TRBD1 (6 bases). CDR1 is SGHVS and CDR2 is FQNEAQ in the germline V gene. V lost 1 base, J lost 5 bases, and 12 bases lay in between. This CDR3 spans 16 amino acids. CDR3 bases: TGTGCCAGCAGCTTAGGTGGGACACTGCATAATTCACCCCTCCACCTT. Its translation: CASSLGGTLHNSPLHL.

This clonotype was counted many times. The V gene is TRBV29-1, the J gene TRBJ2-3, with a possible D match to TRBD2 (5 bases). Trimming cost V 6 bases and J 0 bases, with 13 bases left between them. The germline CDR1 and CDR2 sequences are SQVTM and ANQGSEA. There are 14 residues in the CDR3. The CDR3 reads CSVSGDTSTDTQYF. The DNA of the CDR3 is TGCAGCGTCAGCGGAGATACTAGCACAGATACGCAGTATTTT.

The J gene is TRBJ2-6, the V gene TRBV20-1; D might be TRBD1 or TRBD2, each matching 5 bases. The CDR3 has 14 residues. CDR1 is DFQATT, CDR2 SNEGSKA, per germline (reference sequence). Trimming stripped 3 bases from V and 4 bases from J, with 10 bases between. CDR3 amino acids: CSARGVTGANVLTF. In DNA form, the CDR3 reads TGCAGTGCTAGGGGGGTTACCGGGGCCAACGTCCTGACTTTC.

This clonotype was recorded many times. The chain couples TRBV7-6 to TRBJ2-3, with D hard to call. The germline V gene has CDR1 SGHVS and CDR2 FNYEAQ. With 5 bases removed from V and 4 bases from J, the gap between germline ends came to 10 bases. This CDR3 comprises 13 residues. In DNA form, the CDR3 reads TGTGCCAGCAGCCAGTCGGAGTCAGATACGCAGTATTTT. It translates to CASSQSESDTQYF.

A few counts support this clonotype. The J gene is TRBJ2-2, the V gene TRBV19, with TRBD2 matching 13 bases. The germline CDR1 and CDR2 sequences are LNHDA and SQIVND (reference sequence). V shed 10 bases and J 6 bases; nucleotides not matched to a gene: 2. CDR3 length equals 13 residues. The CDR3, as DNA: TGTGCCACTGGACTAGCGGGAGCCGGGGAGCTGTTTTTT. Encoded protein: CATGLAGAGELFF.

The rearrangement joins TRBV20-1 to TRBJ1-4; D possibly corresponds to TRBD1 (5 bases). With 3 bases removed from V and 8 bases from J, the gap between germline ends came to 10 bases. The CDR3 has 12 amino acids. Germline V gene sequence: CDR1 DFQATT, CDR2 SNEGSKA (reference sequence). CDR3 DNA sequence: TGCAGTGCTAGGGGGGTTAGCGAAAAACTGTTTTTT. Translated: CSARGVSEKLFF.

The chain has TRBV25-1 and TRBJ2-7, with D possibly matching TRBD2 (6 bases). This CDR3 is built from 14 residues. Trimming removed 4 bases at V and 2 bases at J, with 12 bases between. Germline V gene lookup returns CDR1 MGHDK and CDR2 SYGVNS. CDR3 in amino acids: CASSAGGMAYEQYF. CDR3 DNA sequence: TGTGCCAGCAGTGCTGGGGGGATGGCCTACGAGCAGTACTTC.

Comments on this clonotype: A much larger clone differs by one base, so this may be a read error. The rearrangement links TRBV5-6 to TRBJ1-1; D not certain. Germline values: CDR1 SGHDT, CDR2 YYEEEE. There are 13 residues in the CDR3. DNA of the CDR3: TGTGCCAGCAGCCGACCCCCCCACACTGAAGCTTGCTTT. It is translated as CASSRPPHTEACF.

This clonotype was found a few times. The chain employs TRBV20-1 and TRBJ1-2; possibly TRBD1 for D (5 bases). Per the germline V gene, CDR1 is DFQATT and CDR2 is SNEGSKA (reference sequence). Trimming removed 3 bases at V and 8 bases at J, with 16 bases between. The CDR3 extends over 13 amino acids. The CDR3 DNA is TGCAGTGCTAGGAGCGACCTGGGGCAGGGCTACACCTTC. Translated: CSARSDLGQGYTF.

This clonotype was seen ten or more times. The rearrangement uses TRBV20-1 and TRBJ1-1; TRBD1 matches at 8 bases. The junction had 5 bases not matched to a gene; V was cut back by 0 bases and J by 2 bases. Germline V gene data show CDR1 as DFQATT and CDR2 as SNEGSKA (reference sequence). The CDR3 runs 15 residues. CDR3 DNA: TGCAGTGCTAGAGAGCCCAGGGGGCTAAACACTGAAGCTTTCTTT. It specifies CSAREPRGLNTEAFF.

The CDR3 bases are TGTGCCAGCAGCCGACTAGCGGGGCGCCAAGAGACCCAGTACTTC. This translates into CASSRLAGRQETQYF. The chain couples TRBV2 to TRBJ2-5, with TRBD2 matching 11 bases. CDR1 is SNHLY and CDR2 is FYNNEI in the germline V gene. V dropped 6 bases and J dropped 1; count of bases not matched to a gene: 4. CDR3 length: 15 amino acids.

Ten or more counts support this clonotype. The J gene is TRBJ2-1, the V gene TRBV5-1; a weak D match, TRBD2 (5 bases). The CDR3 is 17 amino acids. Trimming cost V 0 bases and J 8 bases, with 21 bases left between them. CDR1 SGHRS and CDR2 YFSETQ come from the germline V gene. The CDR3 DNA sequence: TGCGCCAGCAGCTTGGGGCGGGTGGGCGGTCGTCGAGATGAGCAGTTCTTC. Protein product: CASSLGRVGGRRDEQFF.